The 21 T cell receptor beta chains given below trace back to one sample, sequenced in a study of blood T cells in healthy people across ages. The use of a sample-barcoded 5' primer and a J-beta primer mix characterized a second PCR of roughly 6 to 11 cycles. TCRdb reprocessed the 5' RACE reads with MiXCR, giving one entry per CDR3 protein. The sample carries 540,000 or so distinct CDR3 sequences, around 50% recorded once. Specimen: blood. These receptor sequences come from a man at least 80 years old in good health.

This clonotype was counted a few times. The chain carries TRBV6-6 and TRBJ2-1; 7 bases are shared with TRBD1. Trimming took 6 bases from V and 6 from J; bases not matched to a gene: 8. Germline assignment: CDR1 MNHNY and CDR2 SVGAGI (reference sequence). The CDR3 is 14 residues long. CDR3 residues: CASSETGRSNEQFF. The CDR3 coding sequence is TGTGCCAGCAGCGAGACAGGGAGATCCAATGAGCAGTTCTTC.

The V gene is TRBV7-6, the J gene TRBJ1-1; 7 bases agree with TRBD1. After removal of 6 bases from V and 4 bases from J, the junction contained 11 bases not matched to a gene. Germline assignment: CDR1 SGHVS and CDR2 FNYEAQ. This CDR3 has 15 residues. Here the CDR3 DNA reads TGTGCCAGCAGTTCAACAGGGGATCGGCGCACTGAAGCTTTCTTT. Amino acid sequence: CASSSTGDRRTEAFF.

V is TRBV11-2 and J is TRBJ2-3; no clear D. The CDR3 sequence is 13 residues long. The V and J ends lost 2 bases and 11 bases respectively, with 14 bases between them. In germline, CDR1 is SGHAT, CDR2 FQNNGV. CDR3 nucleotides: TGTGCCAGCAGCTTACCCTCCGGGTCGAAGCAGTATTTT. Translation: CASSLPSGSKQYF.

In its sample, this clonotype was seen many times. The chain has TRBV20-1 and TRBJ2-1; 12 bases agree with TRBD2. V was pared by 4 bases and J by 8 bases, with 3 bases of the junction left unmatched. Germline V gene data show CDR1 as DFQATT and CDR2 as SNEGSKA (reference sequence). The CDR3 runs 13 residues. CDR3 nucleotide sequence: TGCAGTGCTATGACTAGCGGGAGCCATGAGCAGTTCTTC. It yields the protein CSAMTSGSHEQFF.

The chain carries TRBV20-1 and TRBJ1-2; 8 bases line up with TRBD1. CDR1 is DFQATT and CDR2 is SNEGSKA in the germline V gene (reference sequence). V gave up 6 bases and J gave up 1 base; unmatched junction bases: 4. This CDR3 is built from 13 residues. As DNA, the CDR3 is TGCAGTGCCGCGACAGGGGTTAACTATGGCTACACCTTC. Its translation: CSAATGVNYGYTF.

The J gene is TRBJ2-3, the V gene TRBV2; D is perhaps TRBD2 (6 bases). CDR1 is SNHLY and CDR2 is FYNNEI in the germline V gene. This CDR3 has 14 residues. V was pared by 8 bases and J by 1 base, with 13 bases between. CDR3 sequence: CASLASSGTDTQYF. Here the CDR3 DNA reads TGTGCCAGCCTCGCCTCTAGCGGCACAGATACGCAGTATTTT.

In its sample, this clonotype was seen a few times. The V gene is TRBV9, the J gene TRBJ2-3; TRBD2 matches 11 bases. Trimming cost V 3 bases and J 2 bases; bases outside gene matches: 8. The CDR3 length is 17 residues. Germline loops: CDR1 SGDLS, CDR2 YYNGEE. The CDR3 DNA follows: TGTGCCAGCAGCGGTCCGGGACTAGCGGATTTCACAGATACGCAGTATTTT. Residues: CASSGPGLADFTDTQYF.

This chain connects TRBV27 to TRBJ2-1; D not certain. Germline loops: CDR1 MNHEY, CDR2 SMNVEV (reference sequence). With 3 bases removed from V and 9 bases from J, the gap between germline ends came to 12 bases. The CDR3 runs to 13 residues. This CDR3 is CASSFFSTSEQFF. The CDR3 DNA sequence: TGTGCCAGCAGTTTTTTCTCAACGAGTGAGCAGTTCTTC.

The chain joins TRBV27 to TRBJ2-7; no reliable D call. Germline loops: CDR1 MNHEY, CDR2 SMNVEV (reference sequence). V lost 2 bases, J lost 2 bases, and 13 bases lay in between. There are 15 residues in the CDR3. The CDR3 region has the DNA TGTGCCAGCAGTTTAAAGTGGAAGTCTACCTACGAGCAGTACTTC. Translated, it gives CASSLKWKSTYEQYF.

This clonotype appeared once. The chain has TRBV12-3 or TRBV12-4 and TRBJ2-1, with D perhaps assigned TRBD1 or TRBD2 (5 bases each). The CDR3 consists of 17 residues. Trimming removed 6 bases at V and 7 bases at J, with 25 bases between. In DNA form, the CDR3 reads TGTGCCAGCAGGTTCACCGGGACCCAGGGAGAGAGGAATGAGCAGTTCTTC. It specifies CASRFTGTQGERNEQFF.

The chain uses TRBV12-3 or TRBV12-4 and TRBJ1-5, with D hard to call. The V end lost 8 bases, the J end lost 7 bases, and 21 bases lay between the germline ends. This CDR3 has 15 amino acids. CDR3 protein: CASSPDLPPEQPQHF. CDR3 DNA: TGTGCCAGCTCGCCTGACCTCCCCCCGGAACAGCCCCAGCATTTT.

The CDR3 coding sequence is TGTGCCAGCAGTGAAGCGCCCGAAGCATATAGCAATCAGCCCCAGCATTTT. Its translation is CASSEAPEAYSNQPQHF. The chain joins TRBV25-1 to TRBJ1-5; D is uncertain. The V end lost 2 bases, the J end lost 0 bases, and 14 bases lay between the germline ends. In germline, CDR1 is MGHDK, CDR2 SYGVNS. The CDR3 has 17 amino acids.

V usage is TRBV27 and J usage is TRBJ2-3, with TRBD2 identical over 11 bases. This CDR3 is 15 amino acids long. Germline V gene sequence: CDR1 MNHEY, CDR2 SMNVEV (reference sequence). V dropped 3 bases and J dropped 4; count of bases not matched to a gene: 3. In DNA, the CDR3 is TGTGCCAGCAGTTTTACTAGCGGGGGATCAGATACGCAGTATTTT. Residues: CASSFTSGGSDTQYF.

This clonotype was seen a few times. The rearrangement joins TRBV27 to TRBJ1-4, with D unclear. Germline V gene sequence: CDR1 MNHEY, CDR2 SMNVEV (reference sequence). Trimming stripped 7 bases from V and 5 bases from J, with 14 bases between. The CDR3 loop spans 14 amino acids. The CDR3 here is CASKGPFQNEKLFF. In DNA form, the CDR3 reads TGTGCCAGCAAAGGCCCGTTTCAGAATGAAAAACTGTTTTTT. The full variable domain, completed using reference TRBV27 and TRBJ1-4, is EAQVTQNPRYLITVTGKKLTVTCSQNMNHEYMSWYRQDPGLGLRQIYYSMNVEVTDKGDVPEGYKVSRKEKRNFPLILESPSPNQTSLYFCASKGPFQNEKLFFGSGTQLSVL.

This clonotype occurred a few times. The V gene is TRBV4-2, the J gene TRBJ1-1; no clear D gene. CDR3 size: 15 residues. Germline CDR1 LGHNA, CDR2 YNFKEQ. V was clipped by 1 base and J by 0 bases, with 9 bases between them. CDR3 residues: CASSQGSGMNTEAFF. The CDR3 DNA sequence: TGTGCCAGCAGCCAAGGCTCGGGTATGAACACTGAAGCTTTCTTT.

The genes are TRBV2 and TRBJ1-1, with D unclear. This CDR3 comprises 13 residues. Germline CDR1 and CDR2: SNHLY and FYNNEI. The CDR3 DNA follows: TGTGCTAGCGCCCGGATCGTTGACACTGAAGCTTTCTTT. Amino acids: CASARIVDTEAFF. Full variable domain (rest looked up from reference TRBV2 and TRBJ1-1): EPEVTQTPSHQVTQMGQEVILRCVPISNHLYFYWYRQILGQKVEFLVSFYNNEISEKSEIFDDQFSVERPDGSNFTLKIRSTKLEDSAMYFCASARIVDTEAFFGQGTRLTVV.

This sequence joins TRBV28 and TRBJ1-1, with TRBD1 identical over 7 bases. Germline CDR1 MDHEN, CDR2 SYDVKM. V shed 5 bases, J shed 3 bases, and the junction held 6 bases outside the gene matches. The CDR3 loop spans 14 amino acids. The CDR3 sequence: CASSPAGGYTEAFF. CDR3 DNA sequence: TGTGCCAGCAGTCCTGCAGGGGGGTACACTGAAGCTTTCTTT.

CDR3 sequence (DNA): TGTGCCAGCACAAGAGACAGCTGGAAAGAGACCCAGTACTTC. It codes for CASTRDSWKETQYF. The genes are TRBV2 and TRBJ2-5, with D possibly matching TRBD1 (5 bases). Between the trimmed V and J ends, which lost 7 bases and 3 bases, there was a span of 15 bases. Germline V lookup: CDR1 SNHLY, CDR2 FYNNEI. The CDR3 is 14 residues long.

V usage is TRBV29-1 and J usage is TRBJ1-1, with D unclear. The germline gives CDR1 SQVTM, CDR2 ANQGSEA. V lost 7 bases to trimming and J lost 5 bases, with 8 bases between them. The CDR3 sequence is 10 residues long. The CDR3 sequence: CSGILTEAFF. Here the CDR3 DNA reads TGCAGCGGGATCTTAACTGAAGCTTTCTTT.

A few counts support this clonotype. The chain carries TRBV7-9 and TRBJ2-1; D possibly matches TRBD1 or TRBD2 (5 bases each). The V end lost 2 bases, the J end lost 8 bases, and 13 bases lay between the germline ends. CDR1 is SEHNR and CDR2 is FQNEAQ in the germline V gene (reference sequence). CDR3 length: 14 residues. The CDR3 nucleotides are TGTGCCAGCAGCTTAATGTCCGGGGCAGATGAGCAGTTCTTC. Translation: CASSLMSGADEQFF.

Only a few counts were recorded for this clonotype. The rearrangement links TRBV9 to TRBJ2-7; TRBD2 might be the D (5 bases). CDR3 length equals 15 residues. V lost 0 bases, J lost 6 bases, and 16 bases lay in between. Germline lookup yields CDR1 SGDLS and CDR2 YYNGEE. The CDR3 nucleotides read TGTGCCAGCAGCGTAGAGCCGGGCCGGGGTTTCGAGCAGTACTTC. This translates into CASSVEPGRGFEQYF.